This T cell receptor beta chain was observed in a study of blood T cell repertoires in COVID-19 (dated by TCRdb to the early 2020s). About the investigation overall: The collaborator samples originated in the United States, Italy and Spain and spanned the acute and convalescent phases of COVID-19. Samples came from the ongoing ImmuneRACE study (first 160 participants) plus 1,254 subjects from 6 global collaborators. Nearly every sample came with metadata listing a de-identified subject ID, COVID-19 status, age in years and sex. Where available, HLA class I and class II types were obtained from metadata supplied by the sample provider rather than from assay-based typing. The material from the prospective study consisted of cDNA or gDNA derived from T cells, B-cell-depleted T cells, or PBMCs. The dataset comprised deeply sampled blood TCRbeta repertoires from subjects exposed to, actively infected with, or recovered from COVID-19. The repertoires were released in a freely available public database meant as a resource for research on the immune response to SARS-CoV-2.

On the study overall, not on this receptor specifically: How much clinical and demographic metadata was included differed by source and by participant, and the metadata was provided uncurated.

This clone was picked up one time. The target of this receptor is not known. Within one base of it there is no much larger clone, and no base qualities were kept. V ends up 3 bases short and J 5 bases short, with an unmatched junction base count of 8. The CDR3 starts with the cysteine, ends with the phenylalanine, and has 15 residues. Of the read, only the CDR3 DNA is kept; its 45 bases are in frame from base 1. According to the germline V gene (reference sequence), CDR1 reads SGHNT and CDR2 reads YYREEE. Whole blood was collected in K2EDTA tubes by collaborating institutions according to the institutions' own protocols. Collaborator samples were shipped for TCRbeta analysis as frozen whole blood, isolated PBMCs, or DNA extracted from either sample type. TCRbeta CDR3 regions were amplified from genomic DNA using the immunoSEQ Assay, a bias-controlled multiplex PCR. In the source study's methods: The number of nucleated cells in each sample was estimated from the amplification of reference gene primers within the assay. To quantify the absolute abundance of each unique TCRbeta CDR3 rearrangement, sequence reads were collapsed and filtered. For each sample, productive Simpson clonality was calculated by taking the square root of Simpson's diversity index across productive rearrangements. TCRdb holds this immuneACCESS table with in-frame rearrangements only. Some clones are missing; in checked studies, unresolved V genes explain under half, and the rest has no known cause. V, J and clone size were drawn from that table, and D and trimming were deduced from the DNA. In this sample the table shows around 220,000 clones, around 88% of which occur a single time. The top ten constitute more than 1.4% of the sample.

The specimen was peripheral blood. The receptor was derived from a man between 18 and 35 years old with active or convalescent COVID-19. The rearrangement joined TRBV5-4 to TRBJ2-3, with 8 bases in between that match TRBD1. CDR3 protein: CASSSRTGRLDTQYF. The bases are TGTGCCAGCAGCTCACGGACAGGGAGATTAGATACGCAGTATTTT.